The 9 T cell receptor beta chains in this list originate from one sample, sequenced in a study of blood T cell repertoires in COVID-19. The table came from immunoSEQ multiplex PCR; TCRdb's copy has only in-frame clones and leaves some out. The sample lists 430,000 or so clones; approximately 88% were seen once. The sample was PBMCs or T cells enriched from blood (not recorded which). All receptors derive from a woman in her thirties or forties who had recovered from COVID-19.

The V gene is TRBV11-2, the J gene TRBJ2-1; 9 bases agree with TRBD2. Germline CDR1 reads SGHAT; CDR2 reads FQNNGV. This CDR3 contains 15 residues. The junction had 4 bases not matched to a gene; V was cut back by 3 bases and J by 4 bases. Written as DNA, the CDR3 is TGTGCCAGCAGCTTCCTAGCGGGAACATACAATGAGCAGTTCTTC. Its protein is CASSFLAGTYNEQFF.

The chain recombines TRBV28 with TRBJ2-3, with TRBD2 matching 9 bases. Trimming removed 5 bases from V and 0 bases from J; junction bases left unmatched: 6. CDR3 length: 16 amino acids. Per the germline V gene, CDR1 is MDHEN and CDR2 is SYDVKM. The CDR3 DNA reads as TGTGCCAGCAGTCGGCGACTAGCGGCTAGCACAGATACGCAGTATTTT. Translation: CASSRRLAASTDTQYF.

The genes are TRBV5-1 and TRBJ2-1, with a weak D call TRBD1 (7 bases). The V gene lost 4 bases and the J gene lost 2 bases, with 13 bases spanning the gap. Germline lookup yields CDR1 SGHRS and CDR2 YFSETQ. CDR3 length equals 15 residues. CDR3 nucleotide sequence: TGCGCCAGCAGCCCCGCGGGACAGCCCTACAATGAGCAGTTCTTC. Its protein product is CASSPAGQPYNEQFF.

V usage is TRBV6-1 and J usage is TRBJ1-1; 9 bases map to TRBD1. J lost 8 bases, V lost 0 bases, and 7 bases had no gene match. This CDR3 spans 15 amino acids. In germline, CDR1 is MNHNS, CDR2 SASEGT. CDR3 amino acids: CASSEAGTGTVEAFF. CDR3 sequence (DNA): TGTGCCAGCAGTGAAGCGGGGACAGGGACTGTGGAAGCTTTCTTT.

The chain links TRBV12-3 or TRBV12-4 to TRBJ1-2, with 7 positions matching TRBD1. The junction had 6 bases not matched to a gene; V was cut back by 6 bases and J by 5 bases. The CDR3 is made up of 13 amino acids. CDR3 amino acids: CASRETGIYGYTF. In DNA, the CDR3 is TGTGCCAGCAGAGAGACAGGGATATATGGCTACACCTTC.

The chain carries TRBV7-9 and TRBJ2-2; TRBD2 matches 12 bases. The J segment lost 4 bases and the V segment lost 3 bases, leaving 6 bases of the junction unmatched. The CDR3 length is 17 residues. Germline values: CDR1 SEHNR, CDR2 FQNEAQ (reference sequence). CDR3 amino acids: CASSFLTSGRITGELFF. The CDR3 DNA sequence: TGTGCCAGCAGCTTTCTAACTAGCGGGAGGATCACCGGGGAGCTGTTTTTT.

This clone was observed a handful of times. CDR3: CASSIGSNTGELFF. The CDR3 bases are TGTGCCAGTAGTATTGGGAGCAACACCGGGGAGCTGTTTTTT. The rearrangement uses TRBV19 and TRBJ2-2, with D possibly TRBD2 on 5 matching bases. This CDR3 is built from 14 residues. V was shortened by 3 bases and J by 2 bases, with 7 bases between the two germline ends. Germline V lookup: CDR1 LNHDA, CDR2 SQIVND (reference sequence).

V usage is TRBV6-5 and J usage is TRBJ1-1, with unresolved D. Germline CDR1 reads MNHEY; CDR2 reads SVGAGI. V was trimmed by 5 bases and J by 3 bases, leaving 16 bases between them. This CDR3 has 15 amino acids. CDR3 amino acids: CASSPRLGGDTEAFF. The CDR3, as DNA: TGTGCCAGCAGTCCGCGTCTGGGTGGAGACACTGAAGCTTTCTTT.

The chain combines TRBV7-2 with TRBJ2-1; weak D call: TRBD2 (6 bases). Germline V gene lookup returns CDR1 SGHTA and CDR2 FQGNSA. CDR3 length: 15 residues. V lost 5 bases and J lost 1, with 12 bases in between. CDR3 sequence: CASSPRDLSYNEQFF. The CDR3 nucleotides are TGTGCCAGCAGCCCCCGGGACTTATCCTACAATGAGCAGTTCTTC.